A selection of T cell receptor beta chains follows, all from one sample in a study of blood T cell repertoires in COVID-19. Some clones are missing from TCRdb's copy, which holds only in-frame ones; the method was immunoSEQ multiplex PCR. The table lists 150,000 to 200,000 clones, around 83% of them singletons, with 6% to 8% in the top ten. The material sequenced was peripheral blood. The receptors here all came from a woman aged 70-85 years with COVID-19, enrolled during active disease. CDR3s include the opening cysteine and the closing phenylalanine or tryptophan. A D gene is named only where the DNA matches it firmly. Size is omitted from some rows. Given values are once, few, many or a class for expanded clones.

V gene,J gene,clone size,D gene,CDR3 protein,CDR3 DNA
TRBV10-1,TRBJ2-1,-,TRBD2,CASSDSKVAGNWNEQFF,TGCGCCAGCAGTGACTCAAAGGTAGCGGGTAACTGGAATGAGCAGTTCTTC
TRBV5-1,TRBJ2-7,-,-,CASSRNRDFYEQYF,TGCGCCAGCAGCCGAAACCGGGACTTCTACGAGCAGTACTTC
TRBV7-9,TRBJ1-4,-,TRBD1,CASSLGAGGRGNEKLFF,TGTGCCAGCAGCTTAGGAGCAGGGGGTAGAGGGAATGAAAAACTGTTTTTT
TRBV25-1,TRBJ2-7,-,-,CASEKSGQTYEQYF,TGTGCCAGCGAGAAATCAGGACAGACCTACGAGCAGTACTTC
TRBV6-1,TRBJ2-2,-,TRBD2,CASSERGGANTGELFF,TGTGCCAGCAGTGAACGGGGGGGCGCGAACACCGGGGAGCTGTTTTTT
TRBV9,TRBJ2-2,-,-,CASSPRDSTGELFF,TGTGCCAGCAGCCCCCGGGACTCCACCGGGGAGCTGTTTTTT
TRBV7-2,TRBJ2-1,many,TRBD2,CASSAQLASFSNNEQFF,TGTGCCAGCAGCGCGCAACTAGCGAGTTTCTCAAACAATGAGCAGTTCTTC
TRBV19,TRBJ1-1,-,-,CASSEMTGTEAFF,TGTGCCAGTAGTGAGATGACAGGAACTGAAGCTTTCTTT
TRBV28,TRBJ1-2,-,-,CASSLAYRPTNYGYTF,TGTGCCAGCAGTCTCGCCTACAGGCCAACTAACTATGGCTACACCTTC
TRBV14,TRBJ2-2,-,-,CASSHLQGNTGELFF,TGTGCCAGCAGCCATCTACAGGGAAACACCGGGGAGCTGTTTTTT
TRBV6-6,TRBJ2-7,-,TRBD1,CASSRTHGQGAVGGTTYEQYF,TGTGCCAGCAGTCGGACTCATGGACAGGGGGCAGTAGGCGGGACGACCTACGAGCAGTACTTC
TRBV16,TRBJ2-7,-,TRBD2,CASSQGLAGTRDF,TGTGCCAGCAGCCAAGGACTAGCGGGAACAAGGGATTTC
TRBV11-2,TRBJ2-7,-,-,CASSSQGNEQYF,TGTGCCAGCAGCTCGCAGGGGAACGAGCAGTACTTC